This entry describes one T cell receptor beta chain. V was cut by 8 bases and J by 5 bases, with 13 bases left in between. CDR3 length: 13 amino acids. Original methodology: Using reference gene primer amplification, nucleated cell counts were estimated. The table came from immunoSEQ multiplex PCR; TCRdb's copy has only in-frame clones and leaves some out. Clonal size and the V and J genes are those of that table, whereas D and trimming came from the DNA. The profile shows 250,000 or so clones, roughly 88% of them singletons. The sample originates from a study of blood T cell repertoires in COVID-19. Whole-study context: Samples representing acute and convalescent COVID-19 were sourced from the United States, Italy and Spain. The analysed material was cDNA or gDNA that came from T cells, B-cell-depleted T cells, or PBMCs.

The sequenced sample was peripheral blood. This receptor was taken from a man aged 80 or over with acute or convalescent COVID-19. The J gene is TRBJ1-5, the V gene TRBV12-3 or TRBV12-4; a possible D gene is TRBD1 (5 bases). The CDR3: CASAQGWDQPQHF. The CDR3 nucleotides are TGTGCCAGCGCCCAGGGATGGGATCAGCCCCAGCATTTT.